The rows below give T cell receptor beta chains drawn from one sample of a study of T cells in Graves' hyperthyroidism and ophthalmopathy. Via MiXCR, TCRdb re-called the multiplex PCR reads, giving one row per CDR3 protein. The sample holds fewer than 450,000 distinct CDR3 sequences; about 18% are singletons and the top ten take more than 30%. Sequenced: blood. The source is a woman aged 25-40 years with Graves' hyperthyroidism that later progressed to Graves' ophthalmopathy. CDR3s include the opening cysteine and the closing phenylalanine or tryptophan. The D gene is left open where the match is weak. Clone size is shown for a subset of rows, as once, few, many or a class of expanded clone.

j_gene | abundance | v_gene | d_gene | CDR3nt | CDR3aa
TRBJ2-3 | - | TRBV4-1 | TRBD2 | TGCGCCAGCAGCCCTACTAGCGGGGGGTGGACAGATACGCAGTATTTT | CASSPTSGGWTDTQYF
TRBJ2-1 | many | TRBV7-9 | - | TGTGCCAGCAGCTTCCCGGGGGTAGTAGGCTACAATGAGCAGTTCTTC | CASSFPGVVGYNEQFF
TRBJ2-1 | many | TRBV5-1 | TRBD1 | TGCGCCAGCAGCCCGCAGGGGGCCCCCACCTACAATGAGCAGTTCTTC | CASSPQGAPTYNEQFF
TRBJ2-7 | many | TRBV11-2 | TRBD1 | TGTGCCAGCAGAAAAGGGGCGGACAGGACCTCCTACGAGCAGTACTTC | CASRKGADRTSYEQYF
TRBJ2-7 | - | TRBV5-5 | - | TGTGCCAGCAGCTATTCGGGGGCTATAACCTACGAGCAGTACTTC | CASSYSGAITYEQYF
TRBJ2-1 | once | TRBV19 | - | TGTGCCAGTAGTAAGGTCGGCCCATCCTTTAGCGATGAGCAGTTCTTC | CASSKVGPSFSDEQFF
TRBJ2-1 | many | TRBV5-6 | - | TGTGCCAGCAGCTGGGGAAGAGGTGAGCAGTTCTTC | CASSWGRGEQFF
TRBJ2-1 | - | TRBV10-2 | - | TGCGCCAGCAGTGAGGGGATCAATGAGCAGTTCTTC | CASSEGINEQFF
TRBJ1-2 | few | TRBV15 | - | TGTGCCACCAGCAGACCCCGAGGAGGGTTTAACCATGGCTACACCTTC | CATSRPRGGFNHGYTF
TRBJ2-7 | - | TRBV3-1 | - | TGTGCCAGCAGCCAAGATGTCGGAGGAACCTACGAGCAGTACTTC | CASSQDVGGTYEQYF
TRBJ2-1 | - | TRBV6-1 | - | TGTGCCAGCAGCGGGACAAGGGGTGGATACAATGAGCAGTTCTTC | CASSGTRGGYNEQFF
TRBJ2-2 | few | TRBV5-6 | - | TGTGCCAGCAGCTTATGGACAGTTGAAACCGGGGAGCTGTTTTTT | CASSLWTVETGELFF
TRBJ1-2 | many | TRBV28 | TRBD1 | TGTGCCAGCAGTGCTGGGACAGGTGCTAACTATGGCTACACCTTC | CASSAGTGANYGYTF
TRBJ1-1 | many | TRBV29-1 | - | TGCGCATACGGGAATGTGAACACTGAAGCTTTCTTT | CAYGNVNTEAFF
TRBJ2-5 | many | TRBV30 | - | TGTGCCTGGATGTGGACGGACCAAGAGACCCAGTACTTC | CAWMWTDQETQYF
TRBJ2-7 | many | TRBV3-1 | - | TGTGCCAGCAGCCCCTTAATGTCTTGCGAGCAGTACTTC | CASSPLMSCEQYF
TRBJ1-6 | few | TRBV3-1 | TRBD1 | TGTGCCAGCAGCCATCCGGGACAGGAGAATAATTCACCCCTCCACTTT | CASSHPGQENNSPLHF
TRBJ2-3 | few | TRBV20-1 | - | TGCAGTGCTAGTGGCCTAGGCCCCTATACGCAGTATTTT | CSASGLGPYTQYF
TRBJ2-5 | many | TRBV9 | - | TGTGCCAGCAGCACAGTGGCAGACAACAAAGAGACCCAGTACTTC | CASSTVADNKETQYF
TRBJ2-7 | many | TRBV2 | - | TGTGCCAGCAGTGATGACGCATACTACGAGCAGTACTTC | CASSDDAYYEQYF
TRBJ2-7 | - | TRBV10-3 | TRBD1 | TGTGCCATCAGTGAGCCAGGGGGCAGGTACGAGCAGTACTTC | CAISEPGGRYEQYF
TRBJ2-3 | few | TRBV7-9 | - | TGTGCCAGCAGCTTAGTGCGGGGACGAACAGATACGCAGTATTTT | CASSLVRGRTDTQYF
TRBJ1-1 | few | TRBV11-1 | - | TGTGCCAGCAGCTTAGATGGAGCAGCTTTCTTT | CASSLDGAAFF
TRBJ1-6 | many | TRBV12-3/TRBV12-4 | - | TGTGCCAGCAGTTCTCAGGGAGGCACCCTCCACTTT | CASSSQGGTLHF
TRBJ2-7 | - | TRBV20-1 | - | TGCAGTGCTGGAGGATCTAGAAATCGCTACGAGCAGTACTTC | CSAGGSRNRYEQYF
TRBJ2-1 | - | TRBV3-1 | TRBD2 | TGTGCCAGCAGCCAAACAGGGAGCGGGGGGGGCTACAATGAGCAGTTCTTC | CASSQTGSGGGYNEQFF
TRBJ1-1 | many | TRBV11-2 | - | TGTGCCAGCAGATCTTGGGGACAAGCGAACACTGAAGCTTTCTTT | CASRSWGQANTEAFF
TRBJ1-2 | many | TRBV20-1 | TRBD1 | TGCAGTGCTATCGGGCAGGGGGCGACGGGCTACACCTTC | CSAIGQGATGYTF